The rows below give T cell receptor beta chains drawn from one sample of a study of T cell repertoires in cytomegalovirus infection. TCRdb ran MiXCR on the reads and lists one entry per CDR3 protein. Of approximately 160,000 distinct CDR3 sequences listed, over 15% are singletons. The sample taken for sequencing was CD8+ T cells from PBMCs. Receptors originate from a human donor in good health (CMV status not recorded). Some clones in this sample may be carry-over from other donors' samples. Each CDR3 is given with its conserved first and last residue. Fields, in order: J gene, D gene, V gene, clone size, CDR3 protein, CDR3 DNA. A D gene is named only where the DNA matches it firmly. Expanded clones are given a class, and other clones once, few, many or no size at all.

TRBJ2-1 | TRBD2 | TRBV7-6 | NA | CASLSPGGRQFF | TGTGCCAGCTTAAGCCCGGGGGGAAGGCAGTTCTTC
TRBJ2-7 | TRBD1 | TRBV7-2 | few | CASSLLGQGIQISYEQYF | TGTGCCAGCAGCTTACTGGGACAGGGGATCCAAATTTCCTACGAGCAGTACTTC
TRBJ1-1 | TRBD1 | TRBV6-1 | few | CASSPTTARDRGLRPEAFF | TGTGCCAGCAGCCCGACAACCGCCCGGGACAGGGGGCTTAGACCTGAAGCTTTCTTT
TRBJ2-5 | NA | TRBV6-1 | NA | CASSEARFPETQYF | TGTGCCAGCAGTGAAGCGCGATTCCCCGAGACCCAGTACTTC
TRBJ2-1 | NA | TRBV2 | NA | CASSERLRGAINNEQFF | TGTGCCAGCAGTGAGCGTCTGAGGGGGGCGATCAACAATGAGCAGTTCTTC
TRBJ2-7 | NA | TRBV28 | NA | CASSLFEKGYEQYF | TGTGCCAGCAGCCTATTCGAAAAGGGCTACGAGCAGTACTTC
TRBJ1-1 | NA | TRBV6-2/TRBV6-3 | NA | CASSYSGPEMNTEAFF | TGTGCCAGCAGTTACAGCGGGCCCGAAATGAACACTGAAGCTTTCTTT
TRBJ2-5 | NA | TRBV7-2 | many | CASTPRGIWGEETQYF | TGTGCCAGCACCCCCCGGGGGATATGGGGTGAAGAGACCCAGTACTTC
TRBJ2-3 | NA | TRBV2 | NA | CASSGKIEGTDTQYF | TGTGCCAGCAGTGGGAAAATCGAGGGCACAGATACGCAGTATTTT
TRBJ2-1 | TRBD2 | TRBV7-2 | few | CASSSSGTSPYNEQFF | TGTGCCAGCAGCTCATCCGGGACTAGCCCCTACAATGAGCAGTTCTTC
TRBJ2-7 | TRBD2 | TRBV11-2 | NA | CASSLELAGAYEQYF | TGTGCCAGCAGCTTAGAGTTAGCGGGGGCCTACGAGCAGTACTTC
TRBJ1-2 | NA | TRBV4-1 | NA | CASSQDVAGFYGYTF | TGCGCCAGCAGCCAAGATGTGGCAGGTTTCTATGGCTACACCTTC
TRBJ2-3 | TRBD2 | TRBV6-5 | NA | CASSQDSGGASDIDTQYF | TGTGCCAGCAGTCAGGATAGCGGGGGGGCTTCCGATATAGATACGCAGTATTTT
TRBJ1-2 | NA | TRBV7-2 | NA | CASSLGPSNYGYTF | TGTGCCAGCAGCTTAGGACCCTCTAACTATGGCTACACCTTC
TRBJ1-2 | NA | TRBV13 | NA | CASLEGVRGYGYTF | TGTGCCAGCCTCGAGGGGGTTCGGGGCTATGGCTACACCTTC